This T cell receptor beta chain stems from a study of blood T cell repertoires in COVID-19. Study-level information: From T cells, B-cell-depleted T cells, or PBMCs came the material, which was cDNA or gDNA.

Only in-frame clones appear in the TCRdb table, and some are missing; sequencing was by immunoSEQ multiplex PCR. This table has 100,000 to 150,000 clones, 90% appearing once. Sequenced sample: peripheral blood. This TCR came from a man aged 55 to 70 with COVID-19, enrolled during active disease.

The CDR3 nucleotides are TGTGCCAGCAGTCCGTCTCAAGCCTATGGCTACACCTTC. Translation: CASSPSQAYGYTF. V is TRBV12-3 or TRBV12-4 and J is TRBJ1-2; D is ambiguous. V was trimmed by 5 bases and J by 4 bases, leaving 11 bases between them. The CDR3 runs 13 residues.